This T cell receptor beta chain derives from a study of OX40 agonist ivuxolimab in advanced cancers. Some clones are missing from TCRdb's copy, which holds only in-frame ones; the method was immunoSEQ multiplex PCR. The profile covers 80,000 to 100,000 clones, with approximately 93% appearing a single time and 0.15% to 0.2% taken by the ten largest. This CDR3 spans 15 amino acids. The germline V gene has CDR1 MNHNY and CDR2 SVGAGI (reference sequence). V was cut by 2 bases and J by 4 bases, with 12 bases left in between. This chain uses TRBV6-6 with TRBJ1-3; D is undetermined. This TCR came from an adult with an advanced solid tumor such as melanoma, head and neck, liver or kidney cancer. This specimen was CD4+ or CD8+ T cells sorted from blood, taken in a trial of the OX40 agonist ivuxolimab. CDR3 region: CASSYDTARGNTIYF. In DNA, the CDR3 is TGTGCCAGCAGTTACGATACGGCGAGAGGAAACACCATATATTTT.